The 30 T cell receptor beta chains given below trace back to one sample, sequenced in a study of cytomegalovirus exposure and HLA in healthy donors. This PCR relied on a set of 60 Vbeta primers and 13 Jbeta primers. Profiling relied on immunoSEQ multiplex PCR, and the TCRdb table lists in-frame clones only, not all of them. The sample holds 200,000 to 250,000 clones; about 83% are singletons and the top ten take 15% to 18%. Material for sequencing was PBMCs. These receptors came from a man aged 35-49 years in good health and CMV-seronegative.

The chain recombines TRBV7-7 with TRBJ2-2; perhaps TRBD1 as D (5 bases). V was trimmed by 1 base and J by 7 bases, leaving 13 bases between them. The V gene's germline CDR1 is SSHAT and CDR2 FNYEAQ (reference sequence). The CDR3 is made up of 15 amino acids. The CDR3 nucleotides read TGTGCCAGCAGCTTAGGTTCAGGGCCTGGCGGGGAGCTGTTTTTT. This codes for CASSLGSGPGGELFF.

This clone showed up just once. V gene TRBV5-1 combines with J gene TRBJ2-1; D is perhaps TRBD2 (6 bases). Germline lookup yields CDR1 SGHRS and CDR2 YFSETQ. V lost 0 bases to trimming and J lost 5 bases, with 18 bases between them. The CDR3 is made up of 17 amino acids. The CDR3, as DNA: TGCGCCAGCAGCTTGGTAAAGCGGTGGGGGGAGGACAATGAGCAGTTCTTC. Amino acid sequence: CASSLVKRWGEDNEQFF.

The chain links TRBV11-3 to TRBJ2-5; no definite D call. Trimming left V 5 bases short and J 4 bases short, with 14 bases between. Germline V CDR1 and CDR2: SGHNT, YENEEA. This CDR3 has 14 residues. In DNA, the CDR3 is TGTGCCAGCAGCCTAATTCAGGTTATAGAGACCCAGTACTTC. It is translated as CASSLIQVIETQYF.

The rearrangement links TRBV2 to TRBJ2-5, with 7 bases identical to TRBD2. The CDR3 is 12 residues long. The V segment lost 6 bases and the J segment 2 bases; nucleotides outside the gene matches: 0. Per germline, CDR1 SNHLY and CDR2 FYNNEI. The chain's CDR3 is CASRREQETQYF. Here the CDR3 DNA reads TGTGCCAGCAGGCGGGAGCAAGAGACCCAGTACTTC.

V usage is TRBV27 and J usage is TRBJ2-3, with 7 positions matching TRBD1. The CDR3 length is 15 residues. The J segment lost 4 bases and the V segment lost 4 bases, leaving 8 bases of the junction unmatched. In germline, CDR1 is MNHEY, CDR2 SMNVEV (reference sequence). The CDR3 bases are TGTGCCAGCAGTTACAGGGGAGCGCCGCCAGATACGCAGTATTTT. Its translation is CASSYRGAPPDTQYF.

The CDR3 reads CASSLGLASPYNEQFF. The CDR3 DNA follows: TGTGCCAGCAGTCTGGGACTAGCGTCCCCCTACAATGAGCAGTTCTTC. This chain links TRBV28 with TRBJ2-1; 10 nucleotides agree with TRBD2. The CDR3 contains 16 residues. V shed 5 bases and J 2 bases; nucleotides not matched to a gene: 6. Germline V lookup: CDR1 MDHEN, CDR2 SYDVKM. Variable domain in full (rest from reference TRBV28 and TRBJ2-1): DVKVTQSSRYLVKRTGEKVFLECVQDMDHENMFWYRQDPGLGLRLIYFSYDVKMKEKGDIPEGYSVSREKKERFSLILESASTNQTSMYLCASSLGLASPYNEQFFGPGTRLTVL.

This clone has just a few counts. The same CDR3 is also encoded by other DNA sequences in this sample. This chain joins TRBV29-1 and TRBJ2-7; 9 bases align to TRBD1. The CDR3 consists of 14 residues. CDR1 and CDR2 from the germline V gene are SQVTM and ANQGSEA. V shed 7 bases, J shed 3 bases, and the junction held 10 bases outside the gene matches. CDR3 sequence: CSALLTGGNYEQYF. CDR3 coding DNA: TGCAGCGCGCTGCTGACAGGGGGTAACTACGAGCAGTACTTC.

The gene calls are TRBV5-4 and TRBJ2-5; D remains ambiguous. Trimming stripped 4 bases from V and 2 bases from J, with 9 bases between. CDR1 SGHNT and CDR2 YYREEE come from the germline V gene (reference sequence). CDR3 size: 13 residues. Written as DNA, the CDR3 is TGTGCCAGCAGCCCCCCCACACAAGAGACCCAGTACTTC. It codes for CASSPPTQETQYF.

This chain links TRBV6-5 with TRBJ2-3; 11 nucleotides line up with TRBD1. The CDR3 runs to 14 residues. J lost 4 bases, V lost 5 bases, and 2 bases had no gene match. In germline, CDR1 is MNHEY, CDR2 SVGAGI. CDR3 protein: CASSGTGGADTQYF. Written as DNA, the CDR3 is TGTGCCAGCAGTGGGACAGGGGGGGCAGATACGCAGTATTTT.

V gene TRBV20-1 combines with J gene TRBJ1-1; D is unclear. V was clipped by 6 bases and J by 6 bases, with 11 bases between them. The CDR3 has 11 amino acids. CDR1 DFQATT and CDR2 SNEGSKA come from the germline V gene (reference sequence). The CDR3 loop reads CSAPVLSEAFF. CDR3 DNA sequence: TGCAGTGCCCCCGTACTGTCTGAAGCTTTCTTT.

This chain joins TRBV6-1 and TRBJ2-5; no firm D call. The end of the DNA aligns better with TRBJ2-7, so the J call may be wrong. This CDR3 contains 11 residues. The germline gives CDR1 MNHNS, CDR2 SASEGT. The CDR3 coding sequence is TGTGCCAGCAGGATGAACTACGAGCAGTACTTC. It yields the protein CASRMNYEQYF.

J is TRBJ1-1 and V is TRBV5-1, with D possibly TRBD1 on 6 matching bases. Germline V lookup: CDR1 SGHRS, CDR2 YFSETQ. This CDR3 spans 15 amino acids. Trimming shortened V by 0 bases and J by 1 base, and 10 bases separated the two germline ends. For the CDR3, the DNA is TGCGCCAGCAGCTTGGGGTACAGGGCGAACACTGAAGCTTTCTTT. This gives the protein CASSLGYRANTEAFF.

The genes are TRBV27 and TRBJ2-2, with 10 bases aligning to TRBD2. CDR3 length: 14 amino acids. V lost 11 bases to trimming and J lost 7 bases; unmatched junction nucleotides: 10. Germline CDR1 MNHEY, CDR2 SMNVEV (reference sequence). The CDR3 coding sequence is TGTGCCTCGGAGGCTAGCGGGAGAATCGGGGAGCTGTTTTTT. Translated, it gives CASEASGRIGELFF.

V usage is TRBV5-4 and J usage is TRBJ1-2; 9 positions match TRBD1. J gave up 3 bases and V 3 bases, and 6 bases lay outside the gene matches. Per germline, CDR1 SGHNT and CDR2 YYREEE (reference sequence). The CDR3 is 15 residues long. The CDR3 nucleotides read TGTGCCAGCAGCTCCGGGACAGGGAACTACTATGGCTACACCTTC. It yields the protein CASSSGTGNYYGYTF.

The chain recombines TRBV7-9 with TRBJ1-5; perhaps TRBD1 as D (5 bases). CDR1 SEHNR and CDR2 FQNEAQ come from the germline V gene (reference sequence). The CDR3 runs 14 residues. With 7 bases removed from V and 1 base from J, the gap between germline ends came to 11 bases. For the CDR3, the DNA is TGTGCCAGCACCTTGGGGGGGAGCAATCAGCCCCAGCATTTT. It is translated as CASTLGGSNQPQHF.

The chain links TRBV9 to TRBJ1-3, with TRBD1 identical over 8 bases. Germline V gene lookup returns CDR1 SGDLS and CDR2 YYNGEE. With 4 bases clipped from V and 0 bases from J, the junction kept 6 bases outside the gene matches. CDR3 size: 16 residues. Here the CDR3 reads CASSLGTGVSGNTIYF. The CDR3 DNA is TGTGCCAGCAGCTTAGGGACAGGCGTCTCTGGAAACACCATATATTTT.

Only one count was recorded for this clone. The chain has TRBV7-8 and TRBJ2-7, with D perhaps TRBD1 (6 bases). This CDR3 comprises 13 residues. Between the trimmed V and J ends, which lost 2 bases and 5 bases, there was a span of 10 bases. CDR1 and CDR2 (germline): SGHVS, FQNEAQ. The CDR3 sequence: CASSLNRVNEQYF. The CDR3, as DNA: TGTGCCAGCAGCTTAAACAGGGTCAACGAGCAGTACTTC. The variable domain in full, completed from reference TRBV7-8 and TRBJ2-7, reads GAGVSQSPRYKVAKRGQDVALRCDPISGHVSLFWYQQALGQGPEFLTYFQNEAQLDKSGLPSDRFFAERPEGSVSTLKIQRTQQEDSAVYLCASSLNRVNEQYFGPGTRLTVT.

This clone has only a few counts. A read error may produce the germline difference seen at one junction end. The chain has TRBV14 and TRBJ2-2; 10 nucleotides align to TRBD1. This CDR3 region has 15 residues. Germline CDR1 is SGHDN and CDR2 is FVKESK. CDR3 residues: CASSLGQGNAGELFF. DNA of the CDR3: TGTGCCAGCAGCCTGGGACAGGGGAACGCCGGGGAGCTGTTTTTT.

The CDR3 sequence: CASSLARLAGGSNTGELFF. CDR3 DNA: TGTGCCAGCAGCTTAGCGCGACTAGCGGGAGGCTCGAACACCGGGGAGCTGTTTTTT. J is TRBJ2-2 and V is TRBV7-6, with 13 bases that match TRBD2. The CDR3 contains 19 residues. Trimming took 0 bases from V and 0 from J; bases not matched to a gene: 4. CDR1 is SGHVS and CDR2 is FNYEAQ in the germline V gene.

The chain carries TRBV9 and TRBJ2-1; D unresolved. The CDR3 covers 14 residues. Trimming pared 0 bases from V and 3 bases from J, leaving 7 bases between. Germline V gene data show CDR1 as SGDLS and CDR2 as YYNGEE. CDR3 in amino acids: CASSVGPGYNEQFF. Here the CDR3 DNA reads TGTGCCAGCAGCGTAGGGCCGGGCTACAATGAGCAGTTCTTC. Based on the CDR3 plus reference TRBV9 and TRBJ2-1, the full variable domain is DSGVTQTPKHLITATGQRVTLRCSPRSGDLSVYWYQQSLDQGLQFLIQYYNGEERAKGNILERFSAQQFPDLHSELNLSSLELGDSALYFCASSVGPGYNEQFFGPGTRLTVL.

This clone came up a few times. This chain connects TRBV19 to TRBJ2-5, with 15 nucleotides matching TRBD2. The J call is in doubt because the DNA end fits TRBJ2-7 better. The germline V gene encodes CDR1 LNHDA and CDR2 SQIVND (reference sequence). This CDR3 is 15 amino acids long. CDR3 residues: CASRGLAGGLHEQYF. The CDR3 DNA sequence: TGTGCCAGTAGAGGACTAGCGGGAGGGCTCCACGAGCAGTACTTC.

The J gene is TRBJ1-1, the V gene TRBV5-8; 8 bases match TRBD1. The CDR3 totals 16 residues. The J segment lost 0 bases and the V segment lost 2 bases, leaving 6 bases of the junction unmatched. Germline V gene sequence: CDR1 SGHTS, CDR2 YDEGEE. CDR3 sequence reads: CASSFDRGRLNTEAFF. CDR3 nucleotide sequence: TGTGCCAGCAGCTTCGACAGGGGCCGATTGAACACTGAAGCTTTCTTT.

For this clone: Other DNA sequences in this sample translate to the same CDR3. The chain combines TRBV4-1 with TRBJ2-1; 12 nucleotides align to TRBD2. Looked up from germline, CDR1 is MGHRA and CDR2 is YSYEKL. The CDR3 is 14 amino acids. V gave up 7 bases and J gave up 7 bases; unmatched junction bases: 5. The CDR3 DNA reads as TGCGCCAGCACCCGACTAGCGGGAGAGAATGAGCAGTTCTTC. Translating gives CASTRLAGENEQFF.

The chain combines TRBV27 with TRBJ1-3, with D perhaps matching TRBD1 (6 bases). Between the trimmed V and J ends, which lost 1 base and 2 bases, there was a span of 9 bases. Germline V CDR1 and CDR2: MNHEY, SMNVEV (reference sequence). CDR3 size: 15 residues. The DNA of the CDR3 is TGTGCCAGCAGTTTATTAGGGGGACCTGGAAACACCATATATTTT. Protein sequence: CASSLLGGPGNTIYF.

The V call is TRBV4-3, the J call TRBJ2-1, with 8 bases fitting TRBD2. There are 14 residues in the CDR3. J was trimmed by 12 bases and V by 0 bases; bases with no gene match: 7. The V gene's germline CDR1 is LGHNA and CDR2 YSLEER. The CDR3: CASSQDTGGLGQFF. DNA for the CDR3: TGCGCCAGCAGCCAAGATACGGGGGGGCTTGGGCAGTTCTTC.

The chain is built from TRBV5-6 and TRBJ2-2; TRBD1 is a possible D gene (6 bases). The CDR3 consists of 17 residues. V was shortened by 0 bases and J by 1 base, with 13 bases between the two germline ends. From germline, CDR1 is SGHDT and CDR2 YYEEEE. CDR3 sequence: CASSLEWTAENTGELFF. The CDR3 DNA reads TGTGCCAGCAGCTTGGAATGGACAGCGGAGAACACCGGGGAGCTGTTTTTT.

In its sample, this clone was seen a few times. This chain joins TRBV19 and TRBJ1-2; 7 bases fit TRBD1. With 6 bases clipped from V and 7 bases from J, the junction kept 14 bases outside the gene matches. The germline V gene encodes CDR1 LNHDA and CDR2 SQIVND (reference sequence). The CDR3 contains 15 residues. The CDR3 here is CASRPPDQGVSGYTF. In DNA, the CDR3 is TGTGCCAGTAGACCCCCGGATCAGGGGGTAAGTGGCTACACCTTC.

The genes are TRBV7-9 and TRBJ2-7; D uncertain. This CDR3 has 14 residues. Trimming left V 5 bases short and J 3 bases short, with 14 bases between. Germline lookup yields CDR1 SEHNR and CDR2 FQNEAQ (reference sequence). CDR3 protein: CASSPVQARYEQYF. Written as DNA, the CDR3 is TGTGCCAGCAGCCCCGTTCAGGCGCGCTACGAGCAGTACTTC.

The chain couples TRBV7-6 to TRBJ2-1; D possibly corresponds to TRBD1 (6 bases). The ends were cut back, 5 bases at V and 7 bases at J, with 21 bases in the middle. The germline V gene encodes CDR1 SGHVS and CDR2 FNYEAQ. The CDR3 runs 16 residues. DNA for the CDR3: TGTGCCAGCAGCCCCGGTTGGGCAGGGGAAGGGAATGAGCAGTTCTTC. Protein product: CASSPGWAGEGNEQFF. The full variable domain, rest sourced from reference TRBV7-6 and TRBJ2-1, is GAGVSQSPRYKVTKRGQDVALRCDPISGHVSLYWYRQALGQGPEFLTYFNYEAQQDKSGLPNDRFSAERPEGSISTLTIQRTEQRDSAMYRCASSPGWAGEGNEQFFGPGTRLTVL.

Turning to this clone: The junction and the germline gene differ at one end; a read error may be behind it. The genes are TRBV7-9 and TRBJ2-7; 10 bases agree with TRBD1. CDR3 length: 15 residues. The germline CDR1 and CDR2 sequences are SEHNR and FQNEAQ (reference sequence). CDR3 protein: CSSSFTRDRGYEQYF. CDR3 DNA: TGTTCCAGCAGTTTTACCCGGGACAGGGGCTACGAGCAGTACTTC.